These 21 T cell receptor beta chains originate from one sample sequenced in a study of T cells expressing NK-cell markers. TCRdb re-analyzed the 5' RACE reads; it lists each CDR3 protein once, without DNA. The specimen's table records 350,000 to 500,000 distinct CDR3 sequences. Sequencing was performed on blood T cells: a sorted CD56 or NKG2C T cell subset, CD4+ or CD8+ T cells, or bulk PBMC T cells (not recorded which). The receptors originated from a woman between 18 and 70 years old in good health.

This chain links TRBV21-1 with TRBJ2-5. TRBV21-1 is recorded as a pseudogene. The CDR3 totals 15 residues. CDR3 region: CASSEPRFGQETQYF.

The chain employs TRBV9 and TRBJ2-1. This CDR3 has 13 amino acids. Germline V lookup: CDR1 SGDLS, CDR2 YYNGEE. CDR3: CASSVDWGYEQFF.

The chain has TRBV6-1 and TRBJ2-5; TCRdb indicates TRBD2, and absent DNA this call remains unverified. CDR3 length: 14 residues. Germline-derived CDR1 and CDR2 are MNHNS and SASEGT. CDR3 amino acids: CASSAGLAEETQYF.

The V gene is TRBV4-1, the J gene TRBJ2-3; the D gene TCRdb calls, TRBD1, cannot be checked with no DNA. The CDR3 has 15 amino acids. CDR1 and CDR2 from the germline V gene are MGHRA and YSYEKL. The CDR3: CASSQEDSFTDTQYF.

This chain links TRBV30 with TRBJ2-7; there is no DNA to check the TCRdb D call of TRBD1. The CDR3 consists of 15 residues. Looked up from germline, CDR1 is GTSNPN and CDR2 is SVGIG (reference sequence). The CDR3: CAWSETGLRFYEQYF.

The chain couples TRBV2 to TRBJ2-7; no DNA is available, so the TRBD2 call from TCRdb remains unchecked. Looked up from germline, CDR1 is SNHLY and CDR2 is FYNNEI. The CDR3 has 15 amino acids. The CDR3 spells CASPQGLAGDYEQYF.

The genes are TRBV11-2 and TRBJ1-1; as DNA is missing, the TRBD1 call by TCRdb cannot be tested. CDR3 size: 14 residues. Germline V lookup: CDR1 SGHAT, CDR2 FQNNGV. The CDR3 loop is CASSGDRTNTEAFF.

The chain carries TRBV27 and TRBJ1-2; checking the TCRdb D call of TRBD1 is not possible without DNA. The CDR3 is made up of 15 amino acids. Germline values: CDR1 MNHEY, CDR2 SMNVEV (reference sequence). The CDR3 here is CASMGVGQIFYGYTF.

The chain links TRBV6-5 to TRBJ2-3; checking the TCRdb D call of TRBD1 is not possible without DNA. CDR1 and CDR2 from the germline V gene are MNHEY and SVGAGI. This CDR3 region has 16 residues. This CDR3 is CASSFLSGQPTDTQYF.

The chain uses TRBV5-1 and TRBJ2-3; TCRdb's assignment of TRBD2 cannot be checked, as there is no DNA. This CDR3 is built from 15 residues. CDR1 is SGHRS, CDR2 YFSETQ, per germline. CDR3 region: CASSGSQTSTDTQYF. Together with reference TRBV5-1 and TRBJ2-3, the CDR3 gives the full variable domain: KAGVTQTPRYLIKTRGQQVTLSCSPISGHRSVSWYQQTPGQGLQFLFEYFSETQRNKGNFPGRFSGRQFSNSRSEMNVSTLELGDSALYLCASSGSQTSTDTQYFGPGTRLTVL.

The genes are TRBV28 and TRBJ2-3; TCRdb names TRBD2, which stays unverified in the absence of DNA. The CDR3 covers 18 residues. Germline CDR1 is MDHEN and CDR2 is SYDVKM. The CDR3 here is CASSLYGGGSASTDTQYF.

The CDR3: CSAQNGLAGSDTQYF. This chain connects TRBV20-1 to TRBJ2-3; TCRdb returns TRBD2, unconfirmable since there is no DNA. Germline CDR1 and CDR2: DFQATT and SNEGSKA (reference sequence). The length of the CDR3 is 15 residues.

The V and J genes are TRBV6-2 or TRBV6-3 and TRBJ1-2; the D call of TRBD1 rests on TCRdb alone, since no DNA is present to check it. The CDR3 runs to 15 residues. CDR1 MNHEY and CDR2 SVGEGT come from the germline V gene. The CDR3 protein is CASSQKGGSTYGYTF.

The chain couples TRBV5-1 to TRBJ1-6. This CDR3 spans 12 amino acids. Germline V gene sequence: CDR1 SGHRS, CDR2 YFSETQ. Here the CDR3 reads CASSLDWEALHF.

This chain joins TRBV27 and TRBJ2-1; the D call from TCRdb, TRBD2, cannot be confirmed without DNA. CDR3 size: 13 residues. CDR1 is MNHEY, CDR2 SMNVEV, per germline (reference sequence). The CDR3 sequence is CASSYEGYNEQFF.

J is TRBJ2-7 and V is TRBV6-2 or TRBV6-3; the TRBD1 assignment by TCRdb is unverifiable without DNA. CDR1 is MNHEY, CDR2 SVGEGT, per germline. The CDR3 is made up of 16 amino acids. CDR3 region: CASSSSVQDYSYEQYF.

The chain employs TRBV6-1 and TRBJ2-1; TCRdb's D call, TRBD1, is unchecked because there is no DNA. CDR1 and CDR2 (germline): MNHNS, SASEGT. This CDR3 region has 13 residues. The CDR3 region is CASSPRGYNEQFF.

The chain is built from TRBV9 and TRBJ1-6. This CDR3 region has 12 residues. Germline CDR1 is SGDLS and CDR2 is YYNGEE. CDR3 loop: CASSALHSPLHF.

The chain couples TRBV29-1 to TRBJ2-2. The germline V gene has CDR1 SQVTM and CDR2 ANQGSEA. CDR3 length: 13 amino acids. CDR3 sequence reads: CSVETQAHRELFF.

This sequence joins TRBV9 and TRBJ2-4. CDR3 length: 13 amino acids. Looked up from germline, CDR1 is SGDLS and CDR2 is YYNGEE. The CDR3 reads CASSAQPKNIQYF.

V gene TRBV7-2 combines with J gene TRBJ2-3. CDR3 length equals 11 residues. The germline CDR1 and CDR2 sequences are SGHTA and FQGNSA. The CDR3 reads CASSLGPVEYF.